One sample yielded the 26 T cell receptor beta chains listed below, sequenced in a study of vaccination and CD4 T cells after COVID-19. Antigens of these TCRs are unknown. Treatment meaning: roughly nine-day PBMC culture with coronavirus spike peptide pools or control peptides (ViraFEST assay). CD4+ T cells that had been cultured provided DNA sequenced with the Oncomine TCR Beta short-read assay. Using its own MiXCR run on the PCR reads, TCRdb lists one record per CDR3 protein. Of over 10,000 distinct CDR3 sequences listed, about 60% are singletons. Material: CD4+ T cells from blood, cultured in vitro. The receptor source for this set is a human donor who had recovered from COVID-19.

V and J are TRBV27 and TRBJ1-1, with TRBD1 matching over 7 bases. V lost 6 bases and J lost 3; bases outside the gene matches: 7. This CDR3 has 14 residues. The germline V gene encodes CDR1 MNHEY and CDR2 SMNVEV (reference sequence). CDR3 sequence reads: CASRRGLRDTEAFF. Written as DNA, the CDR3 is TGTGCCAGCAGGAGGGGGCTCCGGGACACTGAAGCTTTCTTT.

The J gene is TRBJ2-3, the V gene TRBV10-1, with 10 bases identical to TRBD2. The germline CDR1 and CDR2 sequences are WNHNN and SYGVQD (reference sequence). CDR3 length: 18 amino acids. V lost 3 bases and J lost 1; bases outside the gene matches: 10. The CDR3 nucleotides are TGCGCCAGCAGTGACCCTTCTAGGGGGACTAGCGGCACAGATACGCAGTATTTT. Translating it yields CASSDPSRGTSGTDTQYF.

V usage is TRBV11-2 and J usage is TRBJ2-1; D is uncertain. The CDR3 runs to 17 residues. V gave up 2 bases and J gave up 0 bases, with 14 bases separating them. The germline V gene encodes CDR1 SGHAT and CDR2 FQNNGV. In DNA form, the CDR3 reads TGTGCCAGCAGCTTATTACTGACGGCGAGCTCCTACAATGAGCAGTTCTTC. This gives the protein CASSLLLTASSYNEQFF.

This clonotype has more than one count but fewer than ten. The genes are TRBV7-2 and TRBJ2-5; the D gene could be TRBD1 or TRBD2 (6 bases each). Germline loops: CDR1 SGHTA, CDR2 FQGNSA. The ends were cut back, 7 bases at V and 5 bases at J, with 23 bases in the middle. This CDR3 spans 16 amino acids. Here the CDR3 reads CASNPLGGTQSETQYF. The CDR3 region has the DNA TGTGCCAGCAACCCGCTCGGGGGCACCCAATCGGAGACCCAGTACTTC.

This sequence joins TRBV6-2 or TRBV6-3 and TRBJ1-2; D call uncertain. Trimming shortened V by 6 bases and J by 4 bases, and 18 bases separated the two germline ends. Germline CDR1 is MNHEY and CDR2 is SVGEGT. This CDR3 spans 15 amino acids. The CDR3 is CASRRAGLVFYGYTF. As DNA, the CDR3 is TGTGCCAGCAGACGTGCCGGACTTGTCTTCTATGGCTACACCTTC.

The chain links TRBV3-1 to TRBJ2-7; possibly TRBD1 for D (5 bases). The CDR3 consists of 16 residues. The V gene's germline CDR1 is LGHDT and CDR2 YNNKEL (reference sequence). With 3 bases removed from V and 5 bases from J, the gap between germline ends came to 20 bases. CDR3 in DNA: TGTGCCAGCAGCCAGCCCTGGGGCAAGAAAGGTCACGAGCAGTACTTC. This codes for CASSQPWGKKGHEQYF.

This clonotype was observed a handful of times. J is TRBJ1-6 and V is TRBV2, with D perhaps TRBD1 (6 bases). V was trimmed by 6 bases and J by 2 bases, leaving 11 bases between them. The germline V gene has CDR1 SNHLY and CDR2 FYNNEI. The CDR3 runs 15 residues. Here the CDR3 DNA reads TGTGCCAGCAGGGTACAGGGTCCCTATAATTCACCCCTCCACTTT. Protein sequence: CASRVQGPYNSPLHF.

In this sample, this clonotype turned up once. CDR3 region: CASRWDGDTEAFF. DNA for the CDR3: TGTGCCAGCAGATGGGACGGGGACACTGAAGCTTTCTTT. V gene TRBV7-9 combines with J gene TRBJ1-1; tentative D call: TRBD1 (5 bases). The CDR3 sequence is 13 residues long. V shed 6 bases and J shed 3 bases, with 11 bases lying between them. Looked up from germline, CDR1 is SEHNR and CDR2 is FQNEAQ (reference sequence).

This clonotype was seen just once. V usage is TRBV20-1 and J usage is TRBJ1-2, with D possibly TRBD1 on 6 matching bases. V was trimmed by 4 bases and J by 8 bases, leaving 20 bases between them. CDR1 and CDR2 from the germline V gene are DFQATT and SNEGSKA (reference sequence). This CDR3 is 14 amino acids long. DNA for the CDR3: TGCAGTGCTATCCTTTCAGGGGAAGTTTACGGCTACACCTTC. Translating gives CSAILSGEVYGYTF.

This clonotype was detected a few times. The genes are TRBV12-3 or TRBV12-4 and TRBJ2-5, with no clear D. The CDR3 is made up of 12 amino acids. V was cut by 6 bases and J by 4 bases, with 9 bases left in between. CDR3 loop: CASRKTSETQYF. The DNA for the CDR3 is TGTGCCAGCAGGAAAACCTCAGAGACCCAGTACTTC.

This clonotype was counted only a few times. The chain couples TRBV20-1 to TRBJ2-2, with D hard to call. CDR1 is DFQATT and CDR2 is SNEGSKA in the germline V gene (reference sequence). This CDR3 has 13 amino acids. V was clipped by 0 bases and J by 3 bases, with 5 bases between them. For the CDR3, the DNA is TGCAGTGCTAGAGATCCGGACACCGGGGAGCTGTTTTTT. Residues: CSARDPDTGELFF.

This clonotype was seen more than once but under ten times. The V gene is TRBV20-1, the J gene TRBJ2-1, with 7 bases that match TRBD2. Germline CDR1 reads DFQATT; CDR2 reads SNEGSKA (reference sequence). This CDR3 spans 14 amino acids. V trimming: 6 bases; J trimming: 4 bases; junction bases outside the gene matches: 9. The CDR3 is CSAGGEGPYNEQFF. As DNA, the CDR3 is TGCAGTGCGGGGGGGGAGGGACCATACAATGAGCAGTTCTTC.

The chain joins TRBV14 to TRBJ2-5; TRBD2 matches at 14 bases. CDR1 and CDR2 (germline): SGHDN, FVKESK. V lost 4 bases to trimming and J lost 7 bases; unmatched junction nucleotides: 8. The CDR3 sequence is 16 residues long. DNA of the CDR3: TGTGCCAGCAGCCCCCTGGGACTAGCGGGAGCTGGGACCCAGTACTTC. Amino acids: CASSPLGLAGAGTQYF.

The chain has TRBV30 and TRBJ2-2; the match to TRBD2 covers 11 bases. Trimming at V came to 3 bases and at J to 7 bases, leaving 4 bases not matched to a gene. Per germline, CDR1 GTSNPN and CDR2 SVGIG (reference sequence). The CDR3 sequence is 14 residues long. CDR3 protein: CAWSGLAGGGELFF. CDR3 DNA sequence: TGTGCCTGGAGCGGGCTAGCGGGGGGCGGGGAGCTGTTTTTT.

This clonotype was observed a handful of times. The rearrangement uses TRBV20-1 and TRBJ2-2, with D possibly called TRBD1 or TRBD2 (5 bases each). The germline V and J ends were trimmed by 6 bases and 6 bases, with 20 bases remaining between them. The CDR3 loop spans 15 amino acids. CDR1 and CDR2 from the germline V gene are DFQATT and SNEGSKA (reference sequence). In DNA form, the CDR3 reads TGCAGTGCGCGATGGACGGGGCACCGGTCCGGGGAGCTGTTTTTT. It encodes CSARWTGHRSGELFF.

This clonotype has just a few counts. V and J are TRBV20-1 and TRBJ2-7; 7 nucleotides agree with TRBD1. The germline V gene encodes CDR1 DFQATT and CDR2 SNEGSKA (reference sequence). The J segment lost 2 bases and the V segment lost 5 bases, leaving 6 bases of the junction unmatched. CDR3 length: 13 residues. For the CDR3, the DNA is TGCAGTGCTGCTGACAGGGAACCCTACGAGCAGTACTTC. Its translation is CSAADREPYEQYF.

The CDR3 DNA sequence: TGCAGTGCTGCTGGGACAGACAATCAGCCCCAGCATTTT. Protein sequence: CSAAGTDNQPQHF. The chain is built from TRBV20-1 and TRBJ1-5; 7 nucleotides agree with TRBD1. Germline CDR1 and CDR2: DFQATT and SNEGSKA (reference sequence). With 5 bases clipped from V and 3 bases from J, the junction kept 4 bases outside the gene matches. The CDR3 length is 13 residues.

In its sample, this clonotype was seen a few times. V gene TRBV28 combines with J gene TRBJ1-3; 8 bases are shared with TRBD1. This CDR3 contains 14 residues. In germline, CDR1 is MDHEN, CDR2 SYDVKM. V lost 5 bases to trimming and J lost 8 bases; unmatched junction nucleotides: 8. The CDR3 is CASSPTGAGYTIYF. The CDR3 nucleotides are TGTGCCAGCAGTCCGACAGGGGCCGGTTACACCATATATTTT.

The rearrangement links TRBV2 to TRBJ1-5, with D perhaps matching TRBD1 (5 bases). V was pared by 2 bases and J by 1 base, with 6 bases between. This CDR3 has 14 amino acids. CDR1 SNHLY and CDR2 FYNNEI come from the germline V gene. The CDR3 DNA is TGTGCCAGCAGTGAACAGGGAAGCAATCAGCCCCAGCATTTT. Protein sequence: CASSEQGSNQPQHF.

V and J are TRBV6-2 or TRBV6-3 and TRBJ1-5; 10 bases match TRBD1. This CDR3 is 17 amino acids long. V shed 4 bases, J shed 3 bases, and the junction held 9 bases outside the gene matches. Germline V gene lookup returns CDR1 MNHEY and CDR2 SVGEGT. CDR3 coding DNA: TGTGCCAGCAGTTTCCATGGGACAGGGGTTTCCAATCAGCCCCAGCATTTT. Translation: CASSFHGTGVSNQPQHF.

This chain uses TRBV6-5 with TRBJ1-5; D remains ambiguous. The germline V gene has CDR1 MNHEY and CDR2 SVGAGI. Trimming pared 0 bases from V and 4 bases from J, leaving 10 bases between. The CDR3 extends over 15 amino acids. The CDR3 DNA sequence: TGTGCCAGCAGTTACTCAGTGGGCAAAAATCAGCCCCAGCATTTT. It codes for CASSYSVGKNQPQHF.

This clonotype was found a few times. The chain employs TRBV20-1 and TRBJ2-7; 7 bases match TRBD2. The junction had 9 bases not matched to a gene; V was cut back by 7 bases and J by 0 bases. The CDR3 is 14 residues long. Looked up from germline, CDR1 is DFQATT and CDR2 is SNEGSKA (reference sequence). CDR3 bases: TGCAGTGGTAATGAGCGGGGCTACTCCTACGAGCAGTACTTC. Translated: CSGNERGYSYEQYF.

The chain has TRBV27 and TRBJ2-3; D call uncertain. The germline CDR1 and CDR2 sequences are MNHEY and SMNVEV (reference sequence). The CDR3 has 12 amino acids. The V and J ends lost 2 bases and 3 bases respectively, with 3 bases between them. Here the CDR3 reads CASSLITDTQYF. CDR3 coding DNA: TGTGCCAGCAGTTTAATTACAGATACGCAGTATTTT.

The gene calls are TRBV20-1 and TRBJ2-7; unclear D gene. CDR3 size: 12 residues. Germline lookup yields CDR1 DFQATT and CDR2 SNEGSKA (reference sequence). Trimming shortened V by 2 bases and J by 6 bases, and 11 bases separated the two germline ends. CDR3 protein: CSARYTSGEQYF. The CDR3 DNA reads TGCAGTGCTAGATATACGAGTGGCGAGCAGTACTTC.

V usage is TRBV28 and J usage is TRBJ2-3, with D unresolved. CDR1 is MDHEN and CDR2 is SYDVKM in the germline V gene. The V gene lost 4 bases and the J gene lost 2 bases, with 13 bases spanning the gap. The CDR3 runs to 15 residues. The CDR3 loop is CASSSRSPYTDTQYF. CDR3 nucleotide sequence: TGTGCCAGCAGTTCCCGGAGCCCCTACACAGATACGCAGTATTTT.

V gene TRBV5-1 combines with J gene TRBJ2-5; D not certain. V gave up 5 bases and J gave up 4 bases, with 12 bases separating them. Germline CDR1 SGHRS, CDR2 YFSETQ. CDR3 length: 13 residues. The CDR3 here is CASRDKLGETQYF. CDR3 nucleotide sequence: TGCGCCAGCAGAGACAAACTGGGAGAGACCCAGTACTTC.